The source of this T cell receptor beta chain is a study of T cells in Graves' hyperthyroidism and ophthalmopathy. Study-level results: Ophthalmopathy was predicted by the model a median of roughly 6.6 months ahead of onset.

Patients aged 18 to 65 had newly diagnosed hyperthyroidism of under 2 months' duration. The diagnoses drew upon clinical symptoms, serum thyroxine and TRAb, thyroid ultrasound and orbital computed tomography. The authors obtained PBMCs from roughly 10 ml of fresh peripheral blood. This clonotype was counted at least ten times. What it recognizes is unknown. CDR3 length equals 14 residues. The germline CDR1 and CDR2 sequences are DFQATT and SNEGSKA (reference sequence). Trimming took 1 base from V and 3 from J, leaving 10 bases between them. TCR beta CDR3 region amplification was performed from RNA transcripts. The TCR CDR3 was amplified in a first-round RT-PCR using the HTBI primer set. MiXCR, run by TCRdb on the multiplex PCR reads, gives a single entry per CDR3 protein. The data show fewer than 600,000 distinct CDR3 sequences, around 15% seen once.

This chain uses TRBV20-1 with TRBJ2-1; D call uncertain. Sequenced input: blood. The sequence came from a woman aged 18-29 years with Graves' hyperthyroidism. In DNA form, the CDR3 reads TGCAGTGCTAGAGTATTGGGATTCTACAATGAGCAGTTCTTC. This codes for CSARVLGFYNEQFF.